Shown below are 2 T cell receptor beta chains from a single sample sequenced in a study of CD8+ T cells in alopecia areata. cDNA reverse transcribed from extracted RNA served as the sequencing template. TCRdb keeps only in-frame clones here, not all; method: immunoSEQ multiplex PCR. Among more than 150,000 clones listed, roughly 64% were seen once. The treatment is: oral pan-JAK inhibitor, 5-10 mg twice daily. This specimen was CD8+ T cells sorted from blood, taken at week 24, from a patient treated with tofacitinib. These TCRs come from a human donor with alopecia areata.

This clone was seen a few times. This rearrangement joins TRBV29-1 to TRBJ1-2, with D possibly TRBD1 on 5 matching bases. This CDR3 has 14 residues. V was shortened by 5 bases and J by 2 bases, with 15 bases between the two germline ends. Germline loops: CDR1 SQVTM, CDR2 ANQGSEA. CDR3 sequence: CSVTSDITNYGYTF. CDR3 nucleotides: TGCAGCGTTACGTCGGACATTACCAACTATGGCTACACCTTC.

This clone was seen only once. V usage is TRBV5-1 and J usage is TRBJ2-5; 9 bases are a match to TRBD1. The J call may be faulty, since TRBJ2-7 better matches the DNA end. The germline gives CDR1 SGHRS, CDR2 YFSETQ. The CDR3 is made up of 15 amino acids. For the CDR3, the DNA is TGCGCCAGCAGCCTGGACAGGGGAAGGTCCTACGAGCAGTACTTC. Its translation is CASSLDRGRSYEQYF.